This record covers a single TCR beta chain. Its antigen has not been determined. One end of the junction is discordant with germline, which a read error may explain. From the germline V gene, CDR1 is MGHRA and CDR2 is YSYEKL. The CDR3 runs 16 residues from the cysteine to the phenylalanine. The read is trimmed to its CDR3 DNA, 48 bases read in frame from base 1. Sequencing took place on an Illumina NovaSeq 6000. TCRalpha and TCRbeta cDNA libraries were built by 5'RACE with constant-segment primers, adding sample barcodes and unique molecular identifiers. Trizol reagent was used to extract RNA from every sample. Libraries were amplified in two PCR steps, with a second sample barcode and Illumina TruSeq adapters added in the second step. The libraries were sequenced on an Illumina NovaSeq using 2 x 150 bp paired-end reads. Per the source publication's procedure: Demultiplexing of reads and collapsing into UMI-guided consensus sequences were performed with migec v1.2.7. With mixcr v2.1.11, UMI consensuses were aligned to TRA and TRB V and J templates and assembled into clonotypes. Clonotypes were classified as expanded or contracted when called significant by both edgeR and NoisET, with noise models trained on biological replicates. edgeR calls used a false discovery rate-adjusted p below 0.01 and a log2 fold-change threshold of 1. As an exploratory analysis of dynamics, PCA with hierarchical clustering was applied to max-normalized trajectories of the 1000 most abundant clonotypes. Each responding clone was given a CD4 or CD8 phenotype based on the CD4+ and CD8+ repertoires, which had been sequenced separately. Clones were called with MiXCR by TCRdb after fastp trimmed the public reads at Q25, and only in-frame beta chains were retained. Each entry is one CDR3 protein sequence, shown with its most common DNA and genes. V and J calls and clone size were set by TCRdb, not the authors. This sample holds some 320,000 distinct CDR3 sequences; about 15% were observed only once. The ten largest clones represent approximately 20% of the sample.

This record belongs to a study of T-cell memory formation after mild COVID-19 (dated by TCRdb to 2020 to 2022). Context from the whole study: TCR sequence clusters from the two donors were largely donor specific. The cohort comprised two young, previously healthy adult volunteers, one female and one male. In a couple of donors, T-cell clones that expanded and contracted after mild COVID-19 were tracked by sequencing TCRalpha and TCRbeta repertoires over time. What the research found in general, with its limitations: Some responding clones were detected in pre-infection memory, which suggested that pre-existing cross-reactive memory T cells had joined the SARS-CoV-2 response. Contracting CD4+ clones turned up mainly in the CM and EM memory subsets, whereas EMRA was where CD8+ clones were enriched. Clones that contracted from day 15 to 85 showed balanced CD4/CD8 phenotypes, whereas a second wave of clones that expanded from day 15 to 37 leaned towards CD4+. The second-wave clones that peaked on day 37 were not confirmed to be SARS-CoV-2 specific. The study covered only a couple of mild cases, and larger cohorts including severe cases with pre-infection samples were considered necessary.

PBMCs were isolated by Ficoll-Paque density gradient centrifugation. The sample comprised PBMCs or a T cell subset sorted from them (not recorded which). This receptor was taken from a man between 18 and 29 years old who had mild COVID-19 (a few samples of this study predate the infection). The sample titles of this study are shuffled in the database, so cell type and time point are left out; the donor was told from shared clones. The chain joins TRBV4-1 to TRBJ2-3; TRBD2 might be the D gene, on 5 matching bases. CDR3 protein: CASSQERGPSTDTRYF. The nucleotide sequence is TGCGCCAGCAGCCAAGAGCGTGGGCCTAGCACAGATACGCGGTATTTT.